The 18 T cell receptor beta chains given below trace back to one sample, sequenced in a study of OX40 agonist ivuxolimab in advanced cancers. TCRdb's copy holds only in-frame clones and misses some; the assay was immunoSEQ multiplex PCR. The data contain 15,000 to 20,000 clones, just over 70% of them seen just once; the ten biggest clones take up 16%. Sequencing was performed on CD4+ or CD8+ T cells sorted from blood, taken in a trial of the OX40 agonist ivuxolimab. All receptors come from an adult with an advanced solid tumor such as melanoma, head and neck, liver or kidney cancer.

V gene TRBV2 combines with J gene TRBJ2-1; 10 bases line up with TRBD2. The CDR3 length is 17 residues. The V gene end was trimmed by 4 bases and the J gene end by 4 bases; junction bases not matched to a gene: 10. Germline-derived CDR1 and CDR2 are SNHLY and FYNNEI. Written as DNA, the CDR3 is TGTGCCAGCAGTGGGGATACCGGGACTAGCGTTTACAATGAGCAGTTCTTC. Encoded protein: CASSGDTGTSVYNEQFF.

By proportion, this clone is medium-sized. The V gene is TRBV7-9, the J gene TRBJ1-1; D not resolved. CDR3 size: 12 residues. Trimming stripped 4 bases from V and 3 bases from J, with 6 bases between. Germline lookup yields CDR1 SEHNR and CDR2 FQNEAQ (reference sequence). The CDR3 here is CASSYVDTEAFF. The CDR3 DNA follows: TGTGCCAGCAGCTACGTTGACACTGAAGCTTTCTTT.

The sample holds a few counts of this clone. The genes are TRBV4-2 and TRBJ2-7, with TRBD2 as a possible D gene (6 bases). CDR1 and CDR2 from the germline V gene are LGHNA and YNFKEQ. V shed 4 bases and J shed 3 bases, with 10 bases lying between them. The CDR3 length is 13 residues. CDR3 loop: CASSPGELYEQYF. CDR3 in DNA: TGTGCCAGCAGCCCGGGAGAGCTCTACGAGCAGTACTTC.

Written as DNA, the CDR3 is TGTGCCAGCAGCGAGGAATCAGATACGCAGTATTTT. Protein sequence: CASSEESDTQYF. V usage is TRBV7-8 and J usage is TRBJ2-3; D gene unclear. V dropped 5 bases and J dropped 4 bases, with 7 bases sitting between them. Germline V lookup: CDR1 SGHVS, CDR2 FQNEAQ. The CDR3 runs to 12 residues.

The chain employs TRBV27 and TRBJ1-1; D might be TRBD1 (5 bases). The CDR3 is made up of 11 amino acids. Between the trimmed V and J ends, which lost 4 bases and 11 bases, there was a span of 11 bases. Per germline, CDR1 MNHEY and CDR2 SMNVEV (reference sequence). CDR3 amino acids: CASSYGGLAFF. Written as DNA, the CDR3 is TGTGCCAGCAGTTACGGGGGTTTGGCTTTCTTT.

The V and J genes are TRBV30 and TRBJ1-1; 7 bases are shared with TRBD1. The germline gives CDR1 GTSNPN, CDR2 SVGIG (reference sequence). This CDR3 spans 13 amino acids. Trimming at V came to 5 bases and at J to 4 bases, leaving 7 bases not matched to a gene. The CDR3 DNA sequence: TGTGCCTGGGGACAGGACCTGGGCACTGAAGCTTTCTTT. Its translation is CAWGQDLGTEAFF.

This chain uses TRBV7-9 with TRBJ1-5; no reliable D call. This CDR3 spans 13 amino acids. Trimming pared 4 bases from V and 9 bases from J, leaving 13 bases between. Germline V gene data show CDR1 as SEHNR and CDR2 as FQNEAQ (reference sequence). This CDR3 is CASSYSVRGPQHF. The CDR3, as DNA: TGTGCCAGCAGCTACTCCGTCCGAGGGCCCCAGCATTTT. Drawing the rest from reference TRBV7-9 and TRBJ1-5, the complete variable domain is DTGVSQNPRHKITKRGQNVTFRCDPISEHNRLYWYRQTLGQGPEFLTYFQNEAQLEKSRLLSDRFSAERPKGSFSTLEIQRTEQGDSAMYLCASSYSVRGPQHFGDGTRLSIL.

The chain has TRBV14 and TRBJ1-2, with D tentatively TRBD1 (6 bases). The germline V and J ends were trimmed by 4 bases and 7 bases, with 13 bases remaining between them. The germline CDR1 and CDR2 sequences are SGHDN and FVKESK. There are 13 residues in the CDR3. CDR3 residues: CASSPLGGGGYTF. CDR3 DNA sequence: TGTGCCAGCAGCCCCCTAGGGGGGGGTGGCTACACCTTC.

This rearrangement joins TRBV7-8 to TRBJ2-3, with D tentatively TRBD1 or TRBD2 (5 bases each). V was clipped by 2 bases and J by 7 bases, with 13 bases between them. This CDR3 has 14 amino acids. CDR1 is SGHVS and CDR2 is FQNEAQ in the germline V gene. The CDR3 coding sequence is TGTGCCAGCAGCTTACTCCGGGACCAACATACGCAGTATTTT. Its protein product is CASSLLRDQHTQYF.

The chain couples TRBV5-4 to TRBJ2-3, with a possible D match to TRBD2 (6 bases). Germline CDR1 SGHNT, CDR2 YYREEE (reference sequence). With 0 bases removed from V and 6 bases from J, the gap between germline ends came to 14 bases. CDR3 length: 15 amino acids. In DNA form, the CDR3 reads TGTGCCAGCAGCTTGGGGCGGGGTACGGGTGATACGCAGTATTTT. It yields the protein CASSLGRGTGDTQYF.

The V call is TRBV4-1, the J call TRBJ1-5, with D perhaps TRBD1 (5 bases). The CDR3 has 16 residues. V lost 0 bases and J lost 0, with 9 bases in between. Germline assignment: CDR1 MGHRA and CDR2 YSYEKL. CDR3 sequence reads: CASSQERGLSNQPQHF. The DNA for the CDR3 is TGCGCCAGCAGCCAAGAACGGGGACTTAGCAATCAGCCCCAGCATTTT.

This clone has just a few counts. The chain joins TRBV9 to TRBJ2-7; 9 nucleotides line up with TRBD1. The V gene's germline CDR1 is SGDLS and CDR2 YYNGEE. Trimming took 3 bases from V and 6 from J; bases not matched to a gene: 7. The CDR3 spans 14 residues. In DNA, the CDR3 is TGTGCCAGCAGCGATGGACAGGGGCTTAGCGAGCAGTACTTC. Protein: CASSDGQGLSEQYF.

This rearrangement joins TRBV9 to TRBJ2-3; 13 nucleotides line up with TRBD2. Per germline, CDR1 SGDLS and CDR2 YYNGEE. V lost 4 bases and J lost 6; bases outside the gene matches: 8. The CDR3 covers 16 residues. CDR3 protein: CASSIRLAGGHDTQYF. DNA of the CDR3: TGTGCCAGCAGCATCCGACTAGCGGGAGGACATGATACGCAGTATTTT. The full variable domain, completed using reference TRBV9 and TRBJ2-3, is DSGVTQTPKHLITATGQRVTLRCSPRSGDLSVYWYQQSLDQGLQFLIQYYNGEERAKGNILERFSAQQFPDLHSELNLSSLELGDSALYFCASSIRLAGGHDTQYFGPGTRLTVL.

The chain recombines TRBV27 with TRBJ1-2; D is uncertain. V lost 5 bases and J 4 bases, leaving 8 bases between the germline ends. CDR1 MNHEY and CDR2 SMNVEV come from the germline V gene (reference sequence). The CDR3 is made up of 12 amino acids. CDR3 sequence reads: CASSDFGYGYTF. The CDR3 nucleotides are TGTGCCAGCAGTGACTTTGGCTATGGCTACACCTTC.

The chain recombines TRBV28 with TRBJ2-7; a possible D gene is TRBD2 (5 bases). This CDR3 region has 13 residues. Germline V gene sequence: CDR1 MDHEN, CDR2 SYDVKM. The germline V and J ends were trimmed by 7 bases and 0 bases, with 10 bases remaining between them. The CDR3, as DNA: TGTGCCAGCATTACGGGAAGCTCCTACGAGCAGTACTTC. Translation: CASITGSSYEQYF.

The rearrangement joins TRBV5-6 to TRBJ2-7, with TRBD2 matching 9 bases. The V and J ends lost 4 bases and 5 bases, in that order; junction bases with no gene match: 4. This CDR3 spans 13 amino acids. Germline V gene lookup returns CDR1 SGHDT and CDR2 YYEEEE. The DNA for the CDR3 is TGTGCCAGCAGCACCGGACTAGCGAACGAGCAGTACTTC. Its translation is CASSTGLANEQYF.

This clone occurred once. V and J are TRBV6-1 and TRBJ2-1, with D tentatively TRBD1 (6 bases). Germline values: CDR1 MNHNS, CDR2 SASEGT. There are 13 residues in the CDR3. V dropped 5 bases and J dropped 8 bases, with 13 bases sitting between them. DNA of the CDR3: TGTGCCAGCAGTACGAACAGGGTTTATGAGCAGTTCTTC. This encodes CASSTNRVYEQFF.

The rearrangement uses TRBV10-2 and TRBJ2-1; 8 nucleotides match TRBD1. CDR1 WSHSY and CDR2 SAAADI come from the germline V gene. With V trimmed by 7 bases and J by 0 bases, 8 bases remained unmatched. The CDR3 spans 16 residues. CDR3 DNA: TGCGCCAGCACCCCCGGACAGGGAGGCTCCTACAATGAGCAGTTCTTC. Protein: CASTPGQGGSYNEQFF.